The 26 T cell receptor beta chains reported below all come from one sample, sequenced in a study of low-dose radiotherapy and immunotherapy resistance in tumors. With TRAV- and TRBV-specific primers, first-strand cDNA was made, covering the alpha and beta chains. A constant-region primer paired with the V-primer adapter amplified TCRs over about 20 PCR cycles. TCRdb re-called the reads through MiXCR, storing one row per CDR3 protein. In the table there are approximately 9,000 distinct CDR3 sequences, about 70% of which are singletons. The receptors come from a human donor with advanced metastatic prostate, ovarian, gallbladder or colorectal cancer (not recorded which). This table probably holds off-target reads from a library built for another chain.

V is TRBV6-1 and J is TRBJ1-1; no firm D call. The CDR3 is made up of 12 amino acids. The V end lost 7 bases, the J end lost 1 base, and 7 bases lay between the germline ends. Germline V gene data show CDR1 as MNHNS and CDR2 as SASEGT. The CDR3 DNA reads as TGTGCCAGCACCGTGGGGAACACTGAAGCTTTCTTT. Translation gives CASTVGNTEAFF.

This clonotype was seen more than once but under ten times. The V and J genes are TRBV6-2 or TRBV6-3 and TRBJ2-7; no definite D call. V was clipped by 5 bases and J by 7 bases, with 15 bases between them. Looked up from germline, CDR1 is MNHEY and CDR2 is SVGEGT. The CDR3 totals 13 residues. For the CDR3, the DNA is TGTGCCAGCAGTACCCGGACCGTGGGGGAGCAGTACTTC. It translates to CASSTRTVGEQYF.

This chain uses TRBV27 with TRBJ2-7, with 8 nucleotides matching TRBD2. CDR1 and CDR2 (germline): MNHEY, SMNVEV (reference sequence). V lost 1 base and J lost 7; bases outside the gene matches: 3. The CDR3 covers 13 residues. The CDR3 DNA reads TGTGCCAGCAGTTTATGGCTAGCGGGTGAGCAGTACTTC. Its protein is CASSLWLAGEQYF.

J is TRBJ1-5 and V is TRBV10-3; 8 nucleotides line up with TRBD1. Germline CDR1 reads ENHRY; CDR2 reads SYGVKD. The length of the CDR3 is 14 residues. The V gene end was trimmed by 6 bases and the J gene end by 5 bases; junction bases not matched to a gene: 6. The CDR3 DNA follows: TGTGCCATCAGAGGACAGGGCGATCATCAGCCCCAGCATTTT. Protein product: CAIRGQGDHQPQHF.

There are a few counts of this clonotype. J is TRBJ2-2 and V is TRBV2; no clear D. This CDR3 comprises 15 residues. Trimming pared 2 bases from V and 4 bases from J, leaving 11 bases between. The V gene's germline CDR1 is SNHLY and CDR2 FYNNEI. The chain's CDR3 is CASSETRQGTGELFF. The CDR3 region has the DNA TGTGCCAGCAGTGAAACCCGACAAGGCACCGGGGAGCTGTTTTTT. Supplemented by reference TRBV2 and TRBJ2-2, the full variable domain reads EPEVTQTPSHQVTQMGQEVILRCVPISNHLYFYWYRQILGQKVEFLVSFYNNEISEKSEIFDDQFSVERPDGSNFTLKIRSTKLEDSAMYFCASSETRQGTGELFFGEGSRLTVL.

V and J are TRBV13 and TRBJ2-7, with D perhaps TRBD1 (5 bases). CDR3 length equals 14 residues. V lost 2 bases to trimming and J lost 2 bases, with 10 bases between them. Germline CDR1 is PRHDT and CDR2 is FYEKMQ (reference sequence). CDR3 sequence (DNA): TGTGCCAGCAGCTTAAAGACAGATCCCTACGAGCAGTACTTC. This sequence encodes CASSLKTDPYEQYF.

The genes are TRBV12-3 or TRBV12-4 and TRBJ1-5; D gene uncertain. V lost 3 bases and J lost 1, with 7 bases in between. The CDR3 covers 14 residues. The CDR3, as DNA: TGTGCCAGCAGTTTTCTGGAAAGCAATCAGCCCCAGCATTTT. This translates into CASSFLESNQPQHF.

With regard to this clonotype: A junction boundary mismatches the germline segment, possibly from a read error. The chain is built from TRBV6-8 and TRBJ1-5; perhaps TRBD1 as D (5 bases). CDR3 length: 14 residues. CDR1 and CDR2 from the germline V gene are MNHGY and SAAAGT. The CDR3 spells CASSQGWGNQPQHF. The CDR3 DNA reads as TGCGCCAGCAGTCAGGGTTGGGGCAATCAGCCCCAGCATTTT.

This clonotype was found a few times. The CDR3 is CASSIDASAYEQYF. Written as DNA, the CDR3 is TGTGCCAGTAGTATAGACGCCAGCGCCTACGAGCAGTACTTC. The chain links TRBV19 to TRBJ2-7; D is undetermined. The V gene lost 0 bases and the J gene lost 2 bases, with 8 bases spanning the gap. The germline gives CDR1 LNHDA, CDR2 SQIVND (reference sequence). The CDR3 extends over 14 amino acids.

V and J are TRBV19 and TRBJ2-1; 8 bases line up with TRBD2. The ends lost 1 base at V and 10 bases at J; junction bases unmatched: 6. This CDR3 has 14 residues. Germline CDR1 LNHDA, CDR2 SQIVND (reference sequence). The CDR3 protein is CASSIGGSGGEQFF. The CDR3 bases are TGTGCCAGTAGTATAGGCGGCAGCGGGGGAGAGCAGTTCTTC.

This clonotype appeared a few times. This chain links TRBV2 with TRBJ2-5, with D perhaps TRBD1 (7 bases). Germline V gives CDR1 SNHLY, CDR2 FYNNEI. The ends were cut back, 6 bases at V and 6 bases at J, with 20 bases in the middle. The CDR3 consists of 15 residues. CDR3 DNA sequence: TGTGCCAGCAGGGGTACCGTGGCAGGGGGGCAGACCCAGTACTTC. This sequence encodes CASRGTVAGGQTQYF.

The V and J genes are TRBV2 and TRBJ1-1; no reliable D call. The CDR3 length is 14 residues. The germline gives CDR1 SNHLY, CDR2 FYNNEI. The V end was cut by 3 bases, the J end by 0 bases, with 8 bases between. The CDR3 sequence is CASSEVAMNTEAFF. The CDR3, as DNA: TGTGCCAGCAGTGAGGTAGCAATGAACACTGAAGCTTTCTTT.

The V gene is TRBV5-1, the J gene TRBJ1-3; a possible D gene is TRBD1 (5 bases). V dropped 0 bases and J dropped 0 bases, with 7 bases sitting between them. The germline V gene encodes CDR1 SGHRS and CDR2 YFSETQ. This CDR3 has 15 residues. The CDR3 DNA is TGCGCCAGCAGCTTGGCAGGGTCCTCTGGAAACACCATATATTTT. Its translation is CASSLAGSSGNTIYF.

This clonotype showed up just a few times. The chain uses TRBV12-3 or TRBV12-4 and TRBJ2-7; perhaps D is TRBD1 or TRBD2 (5 bases each). The CDR3 sequence is 15 residues long. V lost 3 bases, J lost 2 bases, and 14 bases lay in between. CDR3 region: CASSFTGTYTYEQYF. Here the CDR3 DNA reads TGTGCCAGCAGTTTTACCGGGACCTATACCTACGAGCAGTACTTC.

The genes are TRBV18 and TRBJ1-4; no clear D. CDR3 length: 14 residues. Per the germline V gene, CDR1 is KGHSH and CDR2 is LQKENI. The germline V and J ends were trimmed by 3 bases and 7 bases, with 12 bases remaining between them. The CDR3 is CASSPPGFSEKLFF. CDR3 DNA: TGTGCCAGCTCACCGCCCGGATTCTCTGAAAAACTGTTTTTT.

V is TRBV19 and J is TRBJ2-1; 9 bases map to TRBD2. Germline CDR1 and CDR2: LNHDA and SQIVND (reference sequence). CDR3 size: 15 residues. V lost 5 bases, J lost 6 bases, and 8 bases stayed unmatched. CDR3: CASSDPGLALNEQFF. CDR3 sequence (DNA): TGTGCCAGTAGTGATCCGGGACTAGCCCTCAATGAGCAGTTCTTC.

The chain joins TRBV6-5 to TRBJ2-3, with 8 nucleotides matching TRBD2. The CDR3 totals 13 residues. J was trimmed by 11 bases and V by 6 bases; bases with no gene match: 10. Germline-derived CDR1 and CDR2 are MNHEY and SVGAGI. CDR3 nucleotide sequence: TGTGCCAGCAGCCCCCCAGCGGGGGATGGGCAGTATTTT. This sequence encodes CASSPPAGDGQYF.

In this sample, this clonotype turned up once. The gene calls are TRBV2 and TRBJ2-7; 11 bases are a match to TRBD1. Germline CDR1 and CDR2: SNHLY and FYNNEI. This CDR3 region has 14 residues. The junction had 10 bases not matched to a gene; V was cut back by 10 bases and J by 5 bases. CDR3 DNA: TGTGCCACCAACCCGGGACAGGGGGGCCACGAGCAGTACTTC. This gives the protein CATNPGQGGHEQYF.

V is TRBV4-3 and J is TRBJ1-1; tentative D call: TRBD1 (6 bases). Germline CDR1 LGHNA, CDR2 YSLEER. V was shortened by 4 bases and J by 4 bases, with 22 bases between the two germline ends. This CDR3 region has 17 residues. The CDR3 here is CASSRLRGAASSTEAFF. The DNA of the CDR3 is TGCGCCAGCAGCCGGTTAAGGGGGGCGGCATCGAGCACTGAAGCTTTCTTT.

The chain uses TRBV28 and TRBJ1-6; maybe TRBD1 (6 bases). Germline CDR1 reads MDHEN; CDR2 reads SYDVKM. With 8 bases removed from V and 6 bases from J, the gap between germline ends came to 17 bases. CDR3 length: 15 residues. CDR3 nucleotide sequence: TGTGCCAGCTTGAAGGGGGTTGCCTTTAATTCACCCCTCCACTTT. Its translation: CASLKGVAFNSPLHF.

The V and J genes are TRBV18 and TRBJ2-6; D not resolved. CDR3 length: 15 amino acids. Germline CDR1 and CDR2: KGHSH and LQKENI. Trimming removed 0 bases from V and 0 bases from J, with 3 bases in between. The CDR3 bases are TGTGCCAGCTCACCACCCAGCTCTGGGGCCAACGTCCTGACTTTC. It yields the protein CASSPPSSGANVLTF.

This clonotype was observed a few times. This rearrangement joins TRBV6-1 to TRBJ1-1, with D possibly TRBD1 on 6 matching bases. Trimming removed 2 bases at V and 4 bases at J, with 23 bases between. This CDR3 region has 18 residues. From germline, CDR1 is MNHNS and CDR2 SASEGT. CDR3 coding DNA: TGTGCCAGCAGTGAATGGGGAGATAGAGGGGGTTGGAGCACTGAAGCTTTCTTT. This gives the protein CASSEWGDRGGWSTEAFF.

V is TRBV5-1 and J is TRBJ2-7; TRBD2 aligns across 10 bases. This CDR3 has 16 residues. V trimming: 3 bases; J trimming: 2 bases; junction bases outside the gene matches: 8. The V gene's germline CDR1 is SGHRS and CDR2 YFSETQ. CDR3 loop: CASSSGTSALAYEQYF. Here the CDR3 DNA reads TGCGCCAGCAGCTCCGGGACTAGCGCCCTGGCCTACGAGCAGTACTTC.

V is TRBV27 and J is TRBJ2-3; TRBD2 matches at 12 bases. The CDR3 has 19 residues. Germline V gene data show CDR1 as MNHEY and CDR2 as SMNVEV (reference sequence). The ends lost 1 base at V and 4 bases at J; junction bases unmatched: 12. The CDR3 sequence is CASSLLLAGGLIIADTQYF. CDR3 nucleotide sequence: TGTGCCAGCAGTTTATTACTAGCGGGAGGACTGATCATAGCAGATACGCAGTATTTT.

This chain joins TRBV29-1 and TRBJ2-7; TRBD2 matches 7 bases. Trimming at V came to 4 bases and at J to 2 bases, leaving 8 bases not matched to a gene. Germline CDR1 SQVTM, CDR2 ANQGSEA. CDR3 length equals 14 residues. The CDR3 is CSVVERDAPYEQYF. The CDR3 DNA reads TGCAGCGTTGTTGAGCGGGATGCCCCCTACGAGCAGTACTTC.

The chain is built from TRBV5-1 and TRBJ2-1; D not certain. This CDR3 comprises 13 residues. Trimming removed 2 bases at V and 14 bases at J, with 17 bases between. Germline CDR1 and CDR2: SGHRS and YFSETQ. CDR3 sequence reads: CASSFQSTDPEFF. For the CDR3, the DNA is TGCGCCAGCAGCTTTCAGAGCACGGACCCGGAGTTCTTC.